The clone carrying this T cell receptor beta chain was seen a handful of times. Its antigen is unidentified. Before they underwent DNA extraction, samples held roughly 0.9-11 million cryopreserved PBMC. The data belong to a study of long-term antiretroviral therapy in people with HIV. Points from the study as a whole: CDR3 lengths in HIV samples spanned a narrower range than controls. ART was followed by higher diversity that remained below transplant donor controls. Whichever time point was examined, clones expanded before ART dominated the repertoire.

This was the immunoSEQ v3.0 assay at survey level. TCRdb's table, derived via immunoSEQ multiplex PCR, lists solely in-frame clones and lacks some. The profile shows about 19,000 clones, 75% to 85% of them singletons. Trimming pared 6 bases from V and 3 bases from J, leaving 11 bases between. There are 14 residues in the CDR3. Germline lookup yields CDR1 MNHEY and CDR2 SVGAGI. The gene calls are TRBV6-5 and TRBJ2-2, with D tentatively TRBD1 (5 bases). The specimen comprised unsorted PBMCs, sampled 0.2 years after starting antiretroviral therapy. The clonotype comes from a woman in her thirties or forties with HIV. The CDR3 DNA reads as TGTGCCAGCAGAGATGACAGTTACACCGGGGAGCTGTTTTTT. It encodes CASRDDSYTGELFF.